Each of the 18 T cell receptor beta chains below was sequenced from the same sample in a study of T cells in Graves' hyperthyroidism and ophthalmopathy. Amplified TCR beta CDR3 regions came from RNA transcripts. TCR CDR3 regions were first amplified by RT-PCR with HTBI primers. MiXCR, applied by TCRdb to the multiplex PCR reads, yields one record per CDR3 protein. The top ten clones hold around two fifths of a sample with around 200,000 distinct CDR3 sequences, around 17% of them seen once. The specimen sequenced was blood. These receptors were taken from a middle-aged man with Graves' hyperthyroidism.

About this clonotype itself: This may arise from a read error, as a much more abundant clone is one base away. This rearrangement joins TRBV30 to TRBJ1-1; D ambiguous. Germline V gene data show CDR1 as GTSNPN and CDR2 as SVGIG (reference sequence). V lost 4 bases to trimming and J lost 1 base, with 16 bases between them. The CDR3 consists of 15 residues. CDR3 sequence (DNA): TGTGCCTGGAAGTCCCTCGGGCAGAGGAACACTGAAGCTTTCTTT. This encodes CAWKSLGQRNTEAFF.

CDR3: CASSRTSGGANEQYF. CDR3 coding DNA: TGTGCCAGCAGTAGGACTAGCGGGGGGGCCAATGAGCAGTACTTC. The rearrangement joins TRBV6-2 or TRBV6-3 to TRBJ2-1; TRBD2 agrees at 15 bases. The DNA end lines up better with TRBJ2-7; the J call may be wrong. The CDR3 length is 15 residues. Germline CDR1 reads MNHEY; CDR2 reads SVGEGT.

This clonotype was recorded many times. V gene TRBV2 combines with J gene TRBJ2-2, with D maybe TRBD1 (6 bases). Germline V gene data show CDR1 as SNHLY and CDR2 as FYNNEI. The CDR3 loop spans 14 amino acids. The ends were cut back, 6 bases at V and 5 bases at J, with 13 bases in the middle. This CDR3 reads CASSPGEYTGELFF. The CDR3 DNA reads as TGTGCCAGCAGCCCAGGGGAGTATACCGGGGAGCTGTTTTTT.

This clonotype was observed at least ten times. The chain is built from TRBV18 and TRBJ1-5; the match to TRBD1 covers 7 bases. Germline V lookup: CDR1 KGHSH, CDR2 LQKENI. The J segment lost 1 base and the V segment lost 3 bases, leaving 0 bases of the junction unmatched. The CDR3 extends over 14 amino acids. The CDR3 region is CASSPDRSNQPQHF. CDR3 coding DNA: TGTGCCAGCTCACCGGACAGGAGCAATCAGCCCCAGCATTTT.

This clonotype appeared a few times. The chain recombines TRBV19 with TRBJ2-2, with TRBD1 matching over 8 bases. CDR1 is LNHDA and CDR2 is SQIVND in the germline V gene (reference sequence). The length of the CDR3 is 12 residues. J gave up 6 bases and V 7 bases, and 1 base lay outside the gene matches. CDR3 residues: CASKQGAGELFF. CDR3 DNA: TGTGCCAGTAAACAGGGGGCCGGGGAGCTGTTTTTT.

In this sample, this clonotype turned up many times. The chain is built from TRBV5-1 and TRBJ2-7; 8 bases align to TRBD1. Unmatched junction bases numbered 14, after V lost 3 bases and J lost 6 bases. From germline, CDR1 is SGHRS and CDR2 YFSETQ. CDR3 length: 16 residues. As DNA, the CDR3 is TGCGCCAGCAGCTCCCCGCAACAGGGGGTGTCGTCCGAGCAGTACTTC. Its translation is CASSSPQQGVSSEQYF. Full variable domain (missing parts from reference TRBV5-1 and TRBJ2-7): KAGVTQTPRYLIKTRGQQVTLSCSPISGHRSVSWYQQTPGQGLQFLFEYFSETQRNKGNFPGRFSGRQFSNSRSEMNVSTLELGDSALYLCASSSPQQGVSSEQYFGPGTRLTVT.

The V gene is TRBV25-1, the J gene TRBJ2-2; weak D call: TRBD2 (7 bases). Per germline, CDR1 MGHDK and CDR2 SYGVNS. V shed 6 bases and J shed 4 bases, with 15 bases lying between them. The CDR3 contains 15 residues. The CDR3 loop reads CASRRGGRSTGELFF. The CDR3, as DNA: TGTGCCAGCAGAAGGGGGGGCCGGAGCACCGGGGAGCTGTTTTTT.

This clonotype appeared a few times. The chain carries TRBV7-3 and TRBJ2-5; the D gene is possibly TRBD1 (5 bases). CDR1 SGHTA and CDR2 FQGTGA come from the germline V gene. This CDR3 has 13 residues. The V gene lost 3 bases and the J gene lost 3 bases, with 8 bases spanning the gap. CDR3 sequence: CASSFGREETQYF. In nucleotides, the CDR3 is TGTGCCAGCAGCTTCGGCAGGGAAGAGACCCAGTACTTC.

Written as DNA, the CDR3 is TGTGCCTGGAGCCCTGGGGACAATCAGCCCCAGCATTTT. Its protein product is CAWSPGDNQPQHF. The chain is built from TRBV30 and TRBJ1-5; no reliable D call. Deletions cut 3 bases from V and 3 bases from J, with 9 bases between. The CDR3 totals 13 residues. Looked up from germline, CDR1 is GTSNPN and CDR2 is SVGIG (reference sequence).

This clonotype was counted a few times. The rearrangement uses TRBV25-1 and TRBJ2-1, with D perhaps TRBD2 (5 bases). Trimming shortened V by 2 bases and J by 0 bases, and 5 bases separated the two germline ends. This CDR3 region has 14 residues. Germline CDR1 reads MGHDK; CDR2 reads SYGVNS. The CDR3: CASSEGSSYNEQFF. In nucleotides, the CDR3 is TGTGCCAGCAGTGAAGGGAGCTCCTACAATGAGCAGTTCTTC.

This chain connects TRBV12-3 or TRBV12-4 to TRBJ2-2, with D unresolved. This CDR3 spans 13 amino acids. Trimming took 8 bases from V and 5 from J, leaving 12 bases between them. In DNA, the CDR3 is TGTGCCAGCGGGCGACGATCGACCGGGGAGCTGTTTTTT. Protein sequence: CASGRRSTGELFF.

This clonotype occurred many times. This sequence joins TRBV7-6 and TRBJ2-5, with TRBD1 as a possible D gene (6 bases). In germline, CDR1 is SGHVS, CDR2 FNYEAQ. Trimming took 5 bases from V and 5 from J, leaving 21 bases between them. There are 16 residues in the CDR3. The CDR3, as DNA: TGTGCCAGCAGCCCCATATACAGGGATTCCAGTGAGACCCAGTACTTC. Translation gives CASSPIYRDSSETQYF.

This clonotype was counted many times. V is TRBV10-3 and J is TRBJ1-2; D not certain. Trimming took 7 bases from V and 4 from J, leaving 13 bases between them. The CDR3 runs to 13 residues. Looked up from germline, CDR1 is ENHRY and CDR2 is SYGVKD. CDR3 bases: TGTGCCATCACGGCCAGAATTGGCTATGGCTACACCTTC. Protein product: CAITARIGYGYTF.

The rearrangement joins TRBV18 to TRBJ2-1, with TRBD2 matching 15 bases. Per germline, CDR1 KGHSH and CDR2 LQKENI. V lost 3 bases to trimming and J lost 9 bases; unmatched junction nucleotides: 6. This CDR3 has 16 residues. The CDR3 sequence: CASSPPGTSGGIEQFF. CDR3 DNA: TGTGCCAGCTCACCTCCCGGGACTAGCGGGGGGATTGAGCAGTTCTTC.

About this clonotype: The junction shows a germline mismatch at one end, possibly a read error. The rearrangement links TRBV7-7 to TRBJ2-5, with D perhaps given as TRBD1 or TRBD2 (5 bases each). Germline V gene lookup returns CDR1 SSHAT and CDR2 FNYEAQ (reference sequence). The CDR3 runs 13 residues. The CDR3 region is CASSPGLRETQYF. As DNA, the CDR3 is TGTGCTAGCAGTCCGGGGCTGAGGGAGACCCAGTACTTC.

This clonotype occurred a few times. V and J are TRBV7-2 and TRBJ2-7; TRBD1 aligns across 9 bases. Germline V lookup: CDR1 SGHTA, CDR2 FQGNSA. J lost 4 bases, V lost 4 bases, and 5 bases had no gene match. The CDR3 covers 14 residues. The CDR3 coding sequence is TGTGCCAGCAGCTCTCGACAGGGGGAATACGAGCAGTACTTC. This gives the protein CASSSRQGEYEQYF. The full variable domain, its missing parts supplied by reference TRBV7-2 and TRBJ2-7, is GAGVSQSPSNKVTEKGKDVELRCDPISGHTALYWYRQSLGQGLEFLIYFQGNSAPDKSGLPSDRFSAERTGGSVSTLTIQRTQQEDSAVYLCASSSRQGEYEQYFGPGTRLTVT.

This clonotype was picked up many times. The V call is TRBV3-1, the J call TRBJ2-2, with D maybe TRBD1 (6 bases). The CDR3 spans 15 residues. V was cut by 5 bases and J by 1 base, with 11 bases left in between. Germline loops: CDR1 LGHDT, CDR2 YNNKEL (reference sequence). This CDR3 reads CASSYQGQNTGELFF. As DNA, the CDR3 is TGTGCCAGCAGCTATCAGGGACAGAACACCGGGGAGCTGTTTTTT.

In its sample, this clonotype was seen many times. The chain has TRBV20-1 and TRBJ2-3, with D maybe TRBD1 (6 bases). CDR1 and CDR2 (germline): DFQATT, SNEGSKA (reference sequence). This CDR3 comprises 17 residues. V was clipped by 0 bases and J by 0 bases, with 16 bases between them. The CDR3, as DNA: TGCAGTGCTAGAGATGTGAGTCGACAGGCCAGCACAGATACGCAGTATTTT. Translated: CSARDVSRQASTDTQYF.